This T cell receptor beta chain was sequenced in a study of cytomegalovirus exposure and HLA in healthy donors. Study at large: Genotyping showed roughly 77% of a few hundred donors falling in the Caucasian-associated ancestry cluster.

Study-wide points: Exclusion as indistinguishable affected some V segments, including TRBV6-2 and TRBV6-3. Trimming of TCR beta V- and J-genes showed a link, identified in a later analysis, to a missense DCLRE1C variant.

Trimming cost V 6 bases and J 1 base, with 14 bases left between them. Germline CDR1 is SGDLS and CDR2 is YYNGEE. CDR3 length: 14 amino acids. Note on this clone: As yet, its antigen is unknown.

PCR employed 60 Vbeta and 13 Jbeta primers. Some clones are missing from TCRdb's copy, which holds only in-frame ones; the method was immunoSEQ multiplex PCR. Here the sample spans under 70,000 clones, under 85% being singletons. The receptor was isolated from a male donor in good health and CMV-seropositive. Sequenced: PBMCs. The V call is TRBV9, the J call TRBJ2-7; D may be TRBD1 (5 bases). The CDR3 loop reads CASNYNGASYEQYF. The DNA of the CDR3 is TGTGCCAGCAACTACAATGGGGCATCCTACGAGCAGTACTTC.